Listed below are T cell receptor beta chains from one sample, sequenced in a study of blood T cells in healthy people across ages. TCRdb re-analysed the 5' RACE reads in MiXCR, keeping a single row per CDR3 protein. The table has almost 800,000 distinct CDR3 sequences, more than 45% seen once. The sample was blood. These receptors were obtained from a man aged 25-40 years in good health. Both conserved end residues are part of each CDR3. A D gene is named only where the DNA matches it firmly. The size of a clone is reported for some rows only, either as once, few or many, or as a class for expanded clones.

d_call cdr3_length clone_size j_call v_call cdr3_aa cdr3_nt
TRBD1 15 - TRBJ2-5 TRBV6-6 CASRNTGQGSETQYF TGTGCCAGCAGAAACACGGGACAGGGGTCAGAGACCCAGTACTTC
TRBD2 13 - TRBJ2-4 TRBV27 CASSQGEGLGQYF TGTGCCAGCAGTCAAGGGGAGGGTCTGGGGCAGTACTTC
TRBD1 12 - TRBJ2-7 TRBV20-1 CSAGTGTREQYF TGCAGTGCTGGGACAGGGACCAGGGAGCAGTACTTC
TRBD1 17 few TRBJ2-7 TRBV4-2 CASSQKILGTGVYEQYF TGTGCCAGCAGCCAAAAAATTTTAGGGACAGGCGTATACGAGCAGTACTTC
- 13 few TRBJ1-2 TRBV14 CASSQAGPYGYTF TGTGCCAGCAGCCAAGCAGGGCCCTATGGCTACACCTTC
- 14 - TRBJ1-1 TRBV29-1 CSVRSPLSNTEAFF TGCAGCGTCAGAAGCCCCCTCTCTAACACTGAAGCTTTCTTT
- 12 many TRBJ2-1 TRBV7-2 CASSLGTNEQFF TGCGCCAGCAGCTTGGGCACCAATGAGCAGTTCTTC
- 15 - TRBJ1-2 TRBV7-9 CASSPGTAAPLGYTF TGTGCCAGCAGCCCCGGGACGGCGGCTCCCCTTGGCTACACCTTC
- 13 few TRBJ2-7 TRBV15 CATSRDVAYEQYF TGTGCCACCAGCAGAGATGTAGCCTACGAGCAGTACTTC
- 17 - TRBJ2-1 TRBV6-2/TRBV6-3 CASSYSNRGSSYNEQFF TGTGCCAGCAGTTACTCGAATCGGGGGAGCTCCTACAATGAGCAGTTCTTC
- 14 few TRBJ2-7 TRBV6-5 CASSYSIALYEQYF TGTGCCAGCAGTTACTCGATAGCCCTCTACGAGCAGTACTTC
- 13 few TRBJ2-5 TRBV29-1 CSVESPSEETQYF TGCAGCGTTGAAAGTCCCTCTGAAGAGACCCAGTACTTC
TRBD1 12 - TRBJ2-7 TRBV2 CASQQGYYEQYF TGTGCCAGCCAACAGGGGTACTACGAGCAGTACTTC
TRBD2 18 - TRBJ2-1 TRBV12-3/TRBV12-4 CASSLRLAGVKTDNEQFF TGTGCCAGCAGTTTAAGACTAGCGGGGGTAAAAACGGACAATGAGCAGTTCTTC
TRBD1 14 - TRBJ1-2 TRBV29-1 CSVVQTGGLYGYTF TGCAGCGTTGTCCAGACAGGGGGCTTGTATGGCTACACCTTC
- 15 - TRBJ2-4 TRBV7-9 CASSSIQDMLGIQYF TGTGCCAGCAGCTCCATCCAGGACATGTTGGGCATTCAGTACTTC
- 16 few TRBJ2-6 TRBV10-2 CASTAIWRAGANVLTF TGCGCCAGCACGGCTATATGGAGGGCTGGGGCCAACGTCCTGACTTTC
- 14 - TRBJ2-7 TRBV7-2 CASSFGRGFYEQYF TGTGCCAGCAGCTTCGGCAGGGGCTTCTACGAGCAGTACTTC
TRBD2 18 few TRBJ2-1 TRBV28 CASNSRGLAGGPVLLQFF TGTGCCAGCAACTCGCGGGGACTAGCGGGAGGGCCCGTGTTGCTTCAGTTCTTC
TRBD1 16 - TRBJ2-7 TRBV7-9 CASSPRTGGDSYEQYF TGTGCCAGCAGCCCACGGACAGGGGGGGACTCCTACGAGCAGTACTTC
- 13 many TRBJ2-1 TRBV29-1 CSVSGITYNEQFF TGCAGCGTTTCGGGAATAACCTACAATGAGCAGTTCTTC
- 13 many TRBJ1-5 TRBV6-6 CASSPGGNQPQHF TGTGCCAGCAGTCCAGGGGGCAATCAGCCCCAGCATTTT
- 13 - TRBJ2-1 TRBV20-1 CSASGSSNNEQFF TGCAGTGCTAGCGGGAGTTCTAACAATGAGCAGTTCTTC
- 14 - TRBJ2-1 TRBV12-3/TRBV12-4 CASSLGTAYNEQFF TGTGCCAGCAGTTTAGGGACCGCGTACAATGAGCAGTTCTTC
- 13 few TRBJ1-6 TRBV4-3 CASSPDVGGPLHF TGCGCCAGCAGCCCCGACGTCGGGGGACCCCTCCACTTT
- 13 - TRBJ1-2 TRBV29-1 CSVETRPGDGYTF TGCAGCGTTGAAACCCGCCCGGGGGATGGCTACACCTTC
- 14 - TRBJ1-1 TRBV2 CASSLRALNTEAFF TGTGCCAGCAGTCTCAGGGCTCTGAACACTGAAGCTTTCTTT
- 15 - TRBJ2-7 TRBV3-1 CASSQGRGPFDEQYF TGTGCCAGCAGCCAAGGCAGGGGACCGTTCGACGAGCAGTACTTC
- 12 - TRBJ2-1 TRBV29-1 CCVDKFQGEQFF TGCTGCGTTGATAAATTTCAGGGGGAGCAGTTCTTC
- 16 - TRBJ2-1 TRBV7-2 CASSLVSVQGRNEQFF TGTGCCAGCAGCTTAGTCTCGGTCCAGGGGCGCAATGAGCAGTTCTTC
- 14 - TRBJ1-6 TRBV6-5 CASSPTDILRAFHF TGTGCCAGCAGCCCAACCGACATACTTCGGGCCTTCCACTTT
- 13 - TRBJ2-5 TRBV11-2 CASNKNLMDEQYF TGTGCCAGCAACAAAAACCTGATGGATGAGCAGTACTTC
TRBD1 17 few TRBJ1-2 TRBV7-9 CASSSQTGDRAFGGYTF TGTGCCAGCAGCTCTCAGACCGGGGACAGGGCATTCGGTGGCTACACCTTC
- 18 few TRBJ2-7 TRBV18 CASSRLSGGRGRSYEQYF TGTGCCAGCTCACGCCTTTCCGGAGGCCGGGGGAGGTCCTACGAGCAGTACTTC
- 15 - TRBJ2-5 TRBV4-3 CASSQGPGEGETQYF TGCGCCAGCAGCCAAGGACCGGGAGAGGGTGAGACCCAGTACTTC
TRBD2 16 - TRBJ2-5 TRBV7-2 CASSPGTSELQETQYF TGTGCCAGCAGCCCTGGGACTAGCGAACTCCAAGAGACCCAGTACTTC
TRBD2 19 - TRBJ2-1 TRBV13 CASSSPAIKTSRSYNEQFF TGTGCCAGCAGTTCACCGGCGATAAAGACTAGCAGATCCTACAATGAGCAGTTCTTC
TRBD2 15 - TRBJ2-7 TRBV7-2 CASSWEREPWYEQYF TGTGCCAGCAGCTGGGAGCGGGAACCGTGGTACGAGCAGTACTTC
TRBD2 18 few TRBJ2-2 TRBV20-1 CSARGIPSGSATTGELFF TGCAGTGCTAGAGGGATTCCTAGCGGGAGCGCGACCACCGGGGAGCTGTTTTTT
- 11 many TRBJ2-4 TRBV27 CASSLGDIQYF TGTGCCAGCAGTTTGGGAGACATTCAGTACTTC
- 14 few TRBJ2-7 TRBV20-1 CSARSVYSLYEQYF TGCAGTGCTAGATCTGTCTACAGCCTGTACGAGCAGTACTTC
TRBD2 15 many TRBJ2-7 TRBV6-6 CASRTLSGATYEQYF TGTGCCAGCAGAACCCTTAGCGGGGCTACCTACGAGCAGTACTTC
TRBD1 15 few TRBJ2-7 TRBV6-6 CASSYPDRGSYEQYF TGTGCCAGCAGTTACCCCGACAGGGGTTCCTACGAGCAGTACTTC
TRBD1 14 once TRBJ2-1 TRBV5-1 CASSTGTGDNEQFF TGCGCCAGCAGCACCGGGACAGGTGACAATGAGCAGTTCTTC
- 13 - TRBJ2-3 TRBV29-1 CSVGWRGADTQYF TGCAGCGTTGGGTGGCGGGGTGCGGATACGCAGTATTTT
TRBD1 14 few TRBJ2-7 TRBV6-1 CASSEDRASYEQYF TGTGCCAGCAGTGAGGACAGGGCCTCCTACGAGCAGTACTTC
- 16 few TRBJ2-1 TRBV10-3 CAISDGLGGTQNEQFF TGTGCCATCTCCGATGGCCTGGGGGGGACACAGAATGAGCAGTTCTTC
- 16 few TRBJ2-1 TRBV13 CASTPGTVSSYNEQFF TGTGCCAGCACCCCTGGGACGGTGAGCTCCTACAATGAGCAGTTCTTC
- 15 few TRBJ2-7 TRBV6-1 CASSPGDSSSYEQYF TGTGCCAGCAGTCCCGGTGACAGTAGCTCCTACGAGCAGTACTTC
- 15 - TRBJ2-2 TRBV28 CASSKWTTNTGELFF TGTGCCAGCAGTAAGTGGACGACGAACACCGGGGAGCTGTTTTTT
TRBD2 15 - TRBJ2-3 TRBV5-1 CASSSSLAGGDTQYF TGCGCCAGCAGCTCCTCTCTAGCGGGGGGCGATACGCAGTATTTT
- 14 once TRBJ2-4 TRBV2 CASSAGVWDHIQYF TGTGCCAGCAGTGCGGGGGTTTGGGACCACATTCAGTACTTC